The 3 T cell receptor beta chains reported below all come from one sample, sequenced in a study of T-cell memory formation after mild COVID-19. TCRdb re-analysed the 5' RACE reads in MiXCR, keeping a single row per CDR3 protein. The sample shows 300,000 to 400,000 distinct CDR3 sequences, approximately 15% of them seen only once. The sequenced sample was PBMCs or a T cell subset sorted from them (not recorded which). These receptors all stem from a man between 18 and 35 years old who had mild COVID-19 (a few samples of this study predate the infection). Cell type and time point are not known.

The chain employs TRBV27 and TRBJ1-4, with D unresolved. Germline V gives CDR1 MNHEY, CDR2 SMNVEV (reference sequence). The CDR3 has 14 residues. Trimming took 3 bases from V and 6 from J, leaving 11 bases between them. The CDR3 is CASSFRSTHEKLFF. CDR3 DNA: TGTGCCAGCAGTTTTAGATCCACTCATGAAAAACTGTTTTTT.

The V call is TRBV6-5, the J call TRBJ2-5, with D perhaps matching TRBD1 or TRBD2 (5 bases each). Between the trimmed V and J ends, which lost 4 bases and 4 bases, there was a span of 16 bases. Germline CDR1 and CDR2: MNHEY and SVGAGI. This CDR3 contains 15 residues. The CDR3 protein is CASSSKSGTGETQYF. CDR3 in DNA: TGTGCCAGCAGTTCTAAGTCAGGGACGGGAGAGACCCAGTACTTC.

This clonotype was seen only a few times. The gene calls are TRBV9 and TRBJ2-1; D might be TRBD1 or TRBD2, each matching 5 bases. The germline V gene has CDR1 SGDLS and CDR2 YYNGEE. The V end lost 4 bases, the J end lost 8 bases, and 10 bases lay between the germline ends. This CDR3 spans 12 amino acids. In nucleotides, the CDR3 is TGTGCCAGCAGCCGGGACGGCTATGAGCAGTTCTTC. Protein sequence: CASSRDGYEQFF.